One and the same sample provided the 24 T cell receptor beta chains below, sequenced in a study of blood T cell repertoires in COVID-19. TCRdb's table, derived via immunoSEQ multiplex PCR, lists solely in-frame clones and lacks some. Among roughly 77,000 clones listed, just under 90% were seen once. The specimen sequenced was peripheral blood. The receptors originated from an elderly woman with active COVID-19.

The chain recombines TRBV2 with TRBJ1-5; 8 bases line up with TRBD1. CDR1 is SNHLY, CDR2 FYNNEI, per germline. The CDR3 contains 14 residues. V trimming: 5 bases; J trimming: 4 bases; junction bases outside the gene matches: 4. The CDR3 loop reads CASSRQGMNQPQHF. DNA of the CDR3: TGTGCCAGCAGTAGACAGGGGATGAATCAGCCCCAGCATTTT.

The V gene is TRBV7-8, the J gene TRBJ2-1; TRBD2 matches 15 bases. Germline V CDR1 and CDR2: SGHVS, FQNEAQ. V was clipped by 7 bases and J by 8 bases; unmatched bases: 12. The CDR3 contains 17 residues. CDR3 residues: CASTGGTSGRWLYEQFF. The CDR3 DNA reads as TGTGCCAGCACCGGGGGGACTAGCGGGAGGTGGTTGTATGAGCAGTTCTTC. Complete variable domain (other parts from reference TRBV7-8 and TRBJ2-1): GAGVSQSPRYKVAKRGQDVALRCDPISGHVSLFWYQQALGQGPEFLTYFQNEAQLDKSGLPSDRFFAERPEGSVSTLKIQRTQQEDSAVYLCASTGGTSGRWLYEQFFGPGTRLTVL.

This clone has only one observation. The genes are TRBV4-2 and TRBJ2-1; 9 nucleotides line up with TRBD2. The J segment lost 4 bases and the V segment lost 4 bases, leaving 11 bases of the junction unmatched. The CDR3 is made up of 17 amino acids. Germline CDR1 and CDR2: LGHNA and YNFKEQ. The DNA for the CDR3 is TGTGCCAGCAGCCCCCGGGGTCTAGCGGGGTCGTACAATGAGCAGTTCTTC. This translates into CASSPRGLAGSYNEQFF.

This clone was seen only a few times. V is TRBV2 and J is TRBJ2-2; D gene ambiguous. Germline assignment: CDR1 SNHLY and CDR2 FYNNEI. Trimming took off 3 bases at V and 5 bases at J, with 10 bases between the two ends. The CDR3 is made up of 14 amino acids. The CDR3 sequence: CASSEDSKTGELFF. Written as DNA, the CDR3 is TGTGCCAGCAGTGAGGATAGCAAGACCGGGGAGCTGTTTTTT.

The chain carries TRBV9 and TRBJ2-1; TRBD2 matches at 7 bases. V gave up 4 bases and J gave up 3 bases; unmatched junction bases: 13. The CDR3 spans 17 residues. CDR1 is SGDLS, CDR2 YYNGEE, per germline. CDR3 amino acids: CASSPQPGGSIYNEQFF. CDR3 nucleotides: TGTGCCAGCAGCCCGCAACCGGGCGGGAGTATCTACAATGAGCAGTTCTTC.

This rearrangement joins TRBV12-3 or TRBV12-4 to TRBJ1-2; no definite D call. The V end lost 3 bases, the J end lost 6 bases, and 8 bases lay between the germline ends. The CDR3 totals 12 residues. CDR3 bases: TGTGCCAGCAGTTTCCTTTCGGATGGCTACACCTTC. Its translation is CASSFLSDGYTF.

The V and J genes are TRBV11-2 and TRBJ2-5; perhaps TRBD1 as D (9 bases). The CDR3 is 15 residues long. The germline V and J ends were trimmed by 5 bases and 4 bases, with 17 bases remaining between them. Per the germline V gene, CDR1 is SGHAT and CDR2 is FQNNGV. CDR3 region: CASSPAGGQGETQYF. The CDR3 DNA reads TGTGCCAGCAGCCCGGCGGGGGGACAGGGAGAGACCCAGTACTTC.

This chain links TRBV28 with TRBJ2-1, with D tentatively TRBD1 (6 bases). V was clipped by 6 bases and J by 12 bases, with 18 bases between them. The CDR3 loop spans 13 amino acids. Germline V gives CDR1 MDHEN, CDR2 SYDVKM. This CDR3 is CASSKRTRGGQFF. The CDR3 DNA reads TGTGCCAGCAGCAAACGGACCAGAGGGGGGCAGTTCTTC.

The chain combines TRBV4-3 with TRBJ2-3; 11 bases agree with TRBD2. With 0 bases clipped from V and 0 bases from J, the junction kept 5 bases outside the gene matches. CDR1 is LGHNA, CDR2 YSLEER, per germline. CDR3 length: 18 residues. The CDR3 nucleotides read TGCGCCAGCAGCCAAGAAACTAGCGGGAGTAGGAGCACAGATACGCAGTATTTT. Encoded protein: CASSQETSGSRSTDTQYF.

The J gene is TRBJ2-2, the V gene TRBV9; TRBD1 agrees at 8 bases. The CDR3 contains 16 residues. CDR1 is SGDLS, CDR2 YYNGEE, per germline. Unmatched junction bases numbered 13, after V lost 7 bases and J lost 5 bases. CDR3 sequence: CASHPTGDGGTGELFF. The DNA of the CDR3 is TGTGCCAGCCACCCGACAGGGGATGGAGGGACCGGGGAGCTGTTTTTT.

The chain employs TRBV28 and TRBJ1-1; D call uncertain. V gave up 6 bases and J gave up 0 bases, with 11 bases separating them. This CDR3 region has 14 residues. In germline, CDR1 is MDHEN, CDR2 SYDVKM. CDR3: CASRSPHMNTEAFF. CDR3 DNA sequence: TGTGCCAGCAGGTCCCCACACATGAACACTGAAGCTTTCTTT.

V and J are TRBV5-4 and TRBJ2-2, with D unclear. Germline V gene data show CDR1 as SGHNT and CDR2 as YYREEE (reference sequence). V was trimmed by 2 bases and J by 2 bases, leaving 13 bases between them. The CDR3 extends over 16 amino acids. The CDR3 reads CASSLELPINTGELFF. The CDR3 DNA sequence: TGTGCCAGCAGCTTAGAACTTCCTATAAACACCGGGGAGCTGTTTTTT.

This chain links TRBV20-1 with TRBJ1-5; D is undetermined. The CDR3 runs 13 residues. From germline, CDR1 is DFQATT and CDR2 SNEGSKA (reference sequence). V lost 3 bases and J 6 bases, leaving 12 bases between the germline ends. The CDR3 loop is CSASGAYVQPQHF. The DNA of the CDR3 is TGCAGTGCTAGTGGCGCATACGTTCAGCCCCAGCATTTT.

The chain carries TRBV5-1 and TRBJ2-6; weak D call: TRBD2 (6 bases). CDR1 is SGHRS and CDR2 is YFSETQ in the germline V gene. The CDR3 is made up of 17 amino acids. V was pared by 8 bases and J by 0 bases, with 18 bases between. The CDR3 region is CASGPGGSSSGANVLTF. In DNA, the CDR3 is TGCGCCAGTGGCCCAGGAGGGTCTAGCTCTGGGGCCAACGTCCTGACTTTC.

CDR3: CASAIGGSGLRGNEQFF. The CDR3 bases are TGTGCCAGCGCAATCGGCGGTAGCGGGCTAAGGGGCAATGAGCAGTTCTTC. The chain joins TRBV27 to TRBJ2-1, with TRBD2 matching 7 bases. Unmatched junction bases numbered 19, after V lost 8 bases and J lost 6 bases. Germline-derived CDR1 and CDR2 are MNHEY and SMNVEV (reference sequence). CDR3 length equals 17 residues.

The chain employs TRBV24-1 and TRBJ2-5; D might be TRBD2 (6 bases). This CDR3 region has 15 residues. CDR1 KGHDR and CDR2 SFDVKD come from the germline V gene. V shed 4 bases and J shed 4 bases, with 15 bases lying between them. The CDR3 bases are TGTGCCACCAGTGACGTGAGCGGGTGGCGAGAGACCCAGTACTTC. This gives the protein CATSDVSGWRETQYF.

The chain is built from TRBV20-1 and TRBJ1-2; D remains unclear. Germline CDR1 is DFQATT and CDR2 is SNEGSKA (reference sequence). The CDR3 covers 14 residues. Trimming shortened V by 3 bases and J by 4 bases, and 15 bases separated the two germline ends. The CDR3 here is CSASGPTDSYGYTF. Here the CDR3 DNA reads TGCAGTGCTAGTGGGCCAACCGACTCCTATGGCTACACCTTC.

This chain uses TRBV28 with TRBJ2-7; 7 bases fit TRBD1. V gave up 7 bases and J gave up 4 bases; unmatched junction bases: 10. The germline gives CDR1 MDHEN, CDR2 SYDVKM. The CDR3 contains 14 residues. CDR3 DNA: TGTGCCAGCAACAAAGCCAAGGGGGCGTACGAGCAGTACTTC. Its translation is CASNKAKGAYEQYF.

This chain links TRBV28 with TRBJ1-4; 8 nucleotides align to TRBD1. The CDR3 covers 15 residues. Losses at the gene ends were 3 bases for V and 10 bases for J; bases not matched to a gene: 10. The germline CDR1 and CDR2 sequences are MDHEN and SYDVKM. DNA of the CDR3: TGTGCCAGCAGTTTGTCCGGGACAGGAAATCGAAAACTGTTTTTT. Its protein is CASSLSGTGNRKLFF.

This chain connects TRBV29-1 to TRBJ2-3; TRBD2 agrees at 8 bases. In germline, CDR1 is SQVTM, CDR2 ANQGSEA. CDR3 length: 14 amino acids. Trimming took 7 bases from V and 4 from J; bases not matched to a gene: 10. CDR3 sequence (DNA): TGCAGCGCCGGGGGTAGCGGGATGGCAGATACGCAGTATTTT. It translates to CSAGGSGMADTQYF.

The chain carries TRBV28 and TRBJ1-2, with D possibly matching TRBD1 (6 bases). Per the germline V gene, CDR1 is MDHEN and CDR2 is SYDVKM. The CDR3 runs 14 residues. The V end lost 7 bases, the J end lost 7 bases, and 19 bases lay between the germline ends. The CDR3 loop reads CASTLGGAGRGYTF. The CDR3 DNA sequence: TGTGCCAGCACCCTGGGGGGGGCAGGTCGTGGCTACACCTTC.

In its sample, this clone was seen once. V usage is TRBV30 and J usage is TRBJ1-1, with D possibly being TRBD1 (5 bases). Germline loops: CDR1 GTSNPN, CDR2 SVGIG (reference sequence). Trimming took off 3 bases at V and 1 base at J, with 12 bases between the two ends. This CDR3 spans 14 amino acids. The CDR3 loop reads CAWRPGWGNTEAFF. The CDR3 coding sequence is TGTGCCTGGAGACCAGGGTGGGGGAACACTGAAGCTTTCTTT.

The V gene is TRBV11-2, the J gene TRBJ2-7; no reliable D call. The CDR3 has 14 amino acids. The V end was cut by 1 base, the J end by 5 bases, with 12 bases between. The germline CDR1 and CDR2 sequences are SGHAT and FQNNGV. CDR3 DNA: TGTGCCAGCAGCTTAGCTTTGTTTTCCCACGAGCAGTACTTC. Its translation is CASSLALFSHEQYF.

The chain recombines TRBV7-2 with TRBJ2-1; the D is unclear. V was pared by 3 bases and J by 5 bases, with 8 bases between. The CDR3 is made up of 13 amino acids. Germline V CDR1 and CDR2: SGHTA, FQGNSA. CDR3 protein: CASSFGGHNEQFF. CDR3 nucleotides: TGTGCCAGCAGCTTCGGTGGTCACAATGAGCAGTTCTTC.